This T cell receptor (beta chain) was identified during a study of T cell responses to AZD1222 COVID-19 vaccine. General study results and limits: Seropositive AZD1222 recipients at baseline numbered only five to seven. Clonal diversity was possibly underestimated; the donors were predominantly white British and more often female. Spike-specific TCR depth and breadth grew after two AZD1222 doses. Epitopes outside B.1.351 and B.1.1.7 mutated regions reportedly drew nearly half of spike TCRs.

Of note for this clone: Its antigen remains unknown.

Assay: immunoSEQ multiplex PCR; the TCRdb copy retains only in-frame clones and omits some. The sample gives roughly 81,000 clones, 80% to 90% of which show up once; under 20% is in the top ten. V was shortened by 0 bases and J by 6 bases, with 9 bases between the two germline ends. The CDR3 covers 14 residues. The germline gives CDR1 LNHDA, CDR2 SQIVND (reference sequence). Source: peripheral blood, taken on day 0 of AZD1222 vaccination. This sequence joins TRBV19 and TRBJ1-5; a weak D match, TRBD1 (5 bases). The sequence was obtained from an adult in good health. Written as DNA, the CDR3 is TGTGCCAGTAGTATAGATTTGGGGGTTCAGCCCCAGCATTTT. Translating it yields CASSIDLGVQPQHF.